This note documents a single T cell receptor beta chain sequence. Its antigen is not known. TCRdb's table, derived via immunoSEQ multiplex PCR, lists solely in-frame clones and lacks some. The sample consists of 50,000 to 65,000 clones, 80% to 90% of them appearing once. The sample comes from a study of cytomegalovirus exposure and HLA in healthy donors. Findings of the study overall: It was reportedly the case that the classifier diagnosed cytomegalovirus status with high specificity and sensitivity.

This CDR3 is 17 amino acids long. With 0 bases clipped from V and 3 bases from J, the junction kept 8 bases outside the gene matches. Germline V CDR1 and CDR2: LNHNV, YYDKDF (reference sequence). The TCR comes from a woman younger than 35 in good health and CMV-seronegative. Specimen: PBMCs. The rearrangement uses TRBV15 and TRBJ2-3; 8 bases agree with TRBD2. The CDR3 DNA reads TGTGCCACCAGCAGAGACCCCCCGGGGGGGTTAACAGATACGCAGTATTTT. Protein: CATSRDPPGGLTDTQYF.